These T cell receptor beta chains were read from a single sample in a study of cytomegalovirus exposure and HLA in healthy donors. Sequencing was performed with immunoSEQ multiplex PCR; in TCRdb, only in-frame clones are kept and a portion is missing. Of 130,000 or so clones in the sample, roughly 70% are singletons; the top ten hold roughly 4%. Sequencing was done on a sample of PBMCs. The receptor source for this set is a man younger than 35 in good health and CMV-seropositive. The CDR3 runs from the conserved cysteine through the conserved F or W. A D gene is named only where the DNA matches it firmly. Size tells how often a clone was seen (once, few, many) or the class of an expanded clone, and some rows leave it out.

CDR3 protein,CDR3 DNA,D gene,clone size,J gene,V gene
CSAAGYEKLFF,TGCAGCGCCGCGGGGTATGAAAAACTGTTTTTT,NA,NA,TRBJ1-4,TRBV20-1
CASSRTSSETQYF,TGTGCCAGCAGCAGGACTAGTTCGGAGACCCAGTACTTC,TRBD2,few,TRBJ2-5,TRBV6-5
CASSSQPEADTQYF,TGCGCCAGCAGCTCCCAGCCAGAGGCGGATACGCAGTATTTT,NA,NA,TRBJ2-3,TRBV5-1
CASSLFGGANTEAFF,TGCGCCAGCAGCTTGTTTGGGGGCGCGAACACTGAAGCTTTCTTT,NA,NA,TRBJ1-1,TRBV5-1
CASSDIAGGSYNEQFF,TGTGCCAGCAGTGATATAGCGGGGGGCTCCTACAATGAGCAGTTCTTC,TRBD2,NA,TRBJ2-1,TRBV27
CAISEPGGGLQETQYF,TGTGCCATCAGTGAGCCGGGCGGGGGCTTACAAGAGACCCAGTACTTC,NA,once,TRBJ2-5,TRBV10-3
CASKRQGSTDTQYF,TGCGCCAGCAAGAGGCAGGGGAGCACAGATACGCAGTATTTT,NA,NA,TRBJ2-3,TRBV5-1
CASSLGGSVHGGEQYF,TGTGCCAGCAGCTTAGGGGGCTCAGTCCACGGGGGCGAGCAGTACTTC,NA,NA,TRBJ2-7,TRBV7-8
CASSIVGGSSYEQYF,TGTGCCAGTAGTATAGTCGGCGGGAGCTCGTACGAGCAGTACTTC,TRBD2,NA,TRBJ2-7,TRBV19
CASSGGTSEQYF,TGTGCCAGCAGCGGCGGGACTTCTGAGCAGTACTTC,NA,NA,TRBJ2-7,TRBV9
CASSLAGASYNEQFF,TGTGCCAGCAGCCTAGCGGGGGCTTCCTACAATGAGCAGTTCTTC,TRBD2,NA,TRBJ2-1,TRBV5-6
CASSLARLAGADTQYF,TGTGCCAGCAGCTTAGCGCGGCTAGCGGGAGCAGATACGCAGTATTTT,TRBD2,NA,TRBJ2-3,TRBV7-6
CASSGDSFSYEQYF,TGTGCCAGCAGTGGGGACAGTTTCTCCTACGAGCAGTACTTC,TRBD1,many,TRBJ2-7,TRBV28
CASTGPYNSPLHF,TGTGCCAGCACTGGGCCCTATAATTCACCCCTCCACTTT,NA,NA,TRBJ1-6,TRBV6-5
CASSQGQGYSPLHF,TGTGCCAGCAGCCAGGGACAGGGTTATTCACCCCTCCACTTT,TRBD1,NA,TRBJ1-6,TRBV7-2
CASSVGQGVLYGYTF,TGTGCCAGCAGCGTCGGACAGGGGGTCCTCTATGGCTACACCTTC,TRBD1,NA,TRBJ1-2,TRBV9
CASSLQAISSDTQYF,TGTGCCAGCAGCTTACAAGCTATATCATCCGATACGCAGTATTTT,NA,NA,TRBJ2-3,TRBV7-2
CASSLEAASGRGKYF,TGTGCCAGCAGCTTGGAAGCGGCTAGCGGGAGGGGGAAGTATTTT,TRBD2,NA,TRBJ2-3,TRBV5-5
CASSPRTGYGYTF,TGTGCCAGCAGCCCGCGCACAGGCTATGGCTACACCTTC,NA,NA,TRBJ1-2,TRBV6-5
CAYEREGPREQYF,TGTGCCTACGAGCGGGAGGGCCCTAGGGAGCAGTACTTC,TRBD2,NA,TRBJ2-7,TRBV30
CASSLSYFGDSPLHF,TGCGCCAGCAGCTTGAGTTATTTTGGAGACTCACCCCTCCACTTT,NA,NA,TRBJ1-6,TRBV5-1
CASSAGTGPAYEQHF,TGTGCCAGCAGTGCAGGGACAGGGCCTGCCTACGAGCAGCACTTC,TRBD1,NA,TRBJ2-7,TRBV6-1
CASGRGGRGTDTQYF,TGTGCCAGCGGGCGAGGGGGCAGGGGAACAGATACGCAGTATTTT,TRBD1,NA,TRBJ2-3,TRBV6-5
CASSEEGVGSYEQYF,TGTGCCAGCAGTGAGGAGGGTGTTGGCTCCTACGAGCAGTACTTC,NA,NA,TRBJ2-7,TRBV2
CASSFRQGLNTGELFF,TGTGCCAGCAGTTTCCGACAGGGGTTGAACACCGGGGAGCTGTTTTTT,TRBD1,NA,TRBJ2-2,TRBV27
CAISAMAGAHNEQFF,TGTGCCATCAGTGCTATGGCGGGGGCCCACAATGAGCAGTTCTTC,NA,NA,TRBJ2-1,TRBV10-3
CASSDRGLSQPQHF,TGCGCCAGCAGTGACAGGGGGCTAAGTCAGCCCCAGCATTTT,TRBD1,NA,TRBJ1-5,TRBV10-2
CASSYVMNTEAFF,TGTGCCAGCAGCTACGTAATGAACACTGAAGCTTTCTTT,NA,NA,TRBJ1-1,TRBV2
CASIYSGSGNTIYF,TGTGCCAGCATATACAGCGGCTCTGGAAACACCATATATTTT,NA,NA,TRBJ1-3,TRBV6-1
CASSYSRGGNYGYTF,TGTGCCAGCAGTTACTCGAGGGGGGGAAACTATGGCTACACCTTC,NA,NA,TRBJ1-2,TRBV6-5
CASSPFDRVDSPLHF,TGTGCCAGCAGTCCCTTTGACAGGGTCGACTCACCCCTCCACTTT,TRBD1,NA,TRBJ1-6,TRBV28
CASSRPGTRNGDTQYF,TGTGCCAGCAGCCGTCCCGGGACTAGGAACGGGGATACGCAGTATTTT,TRBD2,NA,TRBJ2-3,TRBV7-9
CASSLRDRYQETQYF,TGTGCCAGCAGTTTACGGGACAGATACCAAGAGACCCAGTACTTC,TRBD1,NA,TRBJ2-5,TRBV27
CASRRAPGQGGQTGAFF,TGCGCCAGCAGGCGGGCTCCGGGACAGGGGGGTCAAACGGGAGCTTTCTTT,TRBD1,NA,TRBJ1-1,TRBV5-1
CASSLGGGLDTQYF,TGTGCCAGCAGCTTAGGGGGGGGGTTGGATACGCAGTATTTT,TRBD2,NA,TRBJ2-3,TRBV11-3
CASSHASGASTDTQYF,TGTGCCAGCAGTCACGCTAGCGGTGCTAGCACAGATACGCAGTATTTT,TRBD2,NA,TRBJ2-3,TRBV27
CAISPGQGASEQYF,TGTGCCATCAGTCCGGGACAGGGGGCATCCGAGCAGTACTTC,TRBD1,NA,TRBJ2-7,TRBV10-3
CASSPPVREGQGKQFF,TGTGCCAGCAGCCCCCCCGTGCGGGAGGGTCAAGGGAAGCAGTTCTTC,TRBD2,NA,TRBJ2-1,TRBV7-8
CASSPLGVNYGYTF,TGTGCCAGTAGTCCGCTAGGGGTTAACTATGGCTACACCTTC,NA,NA,TRBJ1-2,TRBV19
CSVASGTADTQYF,TGCAGCGTTGCTAGCGGGACCGCAGATACGCAGTATTTT,TRBD2,NA,TRBJ2-3,TRBV29-1